This T cell receptor beta chain was recorded in a study of blood T cell repertoires in COVID-19. The wider study: The study drew acute and convalescent COVID-19 samples from the United States, Italy and Spain. T cells, B-cell-depleted T cells, or PBMCs supplied cDNA or gDNA.

Concerning this clone: Germline is not matched at one junction end, which may reflect a read error.

This CDR3 is built from 14 residues. The germline gives CDR1 MDHEN, CDR2 SYDVKM. Original processing notes: How many nucleated cells were present was estimated from reference gene primer amplification. TCRdb keeps only in-frame clones here, not all; method: immunoSEQ multiplex PCR. V and J calls plus clone size are reproduced from that table; the DNA served to infer D and trimming. The table lists around 230,000 clones, around 85% of them singletons. What was sequenced was peripheral blood. The rearrangement links TRBV28 to TRBJ1-2, with 7 bases identical to TRBD1. This sequence was found in an elderly woman with acute or convalescent COVID-19. DNA of the CDR3: TGTGCCAGCGACCCCCGGGGGGGCAGGGGGGGATTAGACTTC. Its translation is CASDPRGGRGGLDF.